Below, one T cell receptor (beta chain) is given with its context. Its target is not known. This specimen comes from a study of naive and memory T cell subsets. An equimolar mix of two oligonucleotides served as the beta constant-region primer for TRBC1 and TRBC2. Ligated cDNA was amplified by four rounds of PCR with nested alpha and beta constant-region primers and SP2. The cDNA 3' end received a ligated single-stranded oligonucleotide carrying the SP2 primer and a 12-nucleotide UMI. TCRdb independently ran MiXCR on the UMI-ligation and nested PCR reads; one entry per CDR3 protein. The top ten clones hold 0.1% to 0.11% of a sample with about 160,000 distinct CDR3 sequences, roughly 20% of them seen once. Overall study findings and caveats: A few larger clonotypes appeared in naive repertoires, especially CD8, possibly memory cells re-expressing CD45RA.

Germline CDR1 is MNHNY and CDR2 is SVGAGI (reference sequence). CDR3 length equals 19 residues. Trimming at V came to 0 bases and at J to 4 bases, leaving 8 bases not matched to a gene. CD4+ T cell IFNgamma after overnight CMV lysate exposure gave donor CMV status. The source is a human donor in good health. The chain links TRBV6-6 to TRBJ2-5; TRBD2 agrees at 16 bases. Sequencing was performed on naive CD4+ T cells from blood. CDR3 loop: CASSYSKGTSGRARETQYF. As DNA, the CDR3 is TGTGCCAGCAGTTACTCGAAGGGGACTAGCGGGAGGGCTCGAGAGACCCAGTACTTC.